This T cell receptor beta chain is drawn from a study of beta chain features in type 1 diabetes. In the study overall: There were 95 million to 110 million sorted cells examined across all samples. The study's findings and limits: Researchers reported that naive, central memory and Treg TCRB repertoires appeared more similar in patients than in healthy donors. Moderate yet significant TCRB CDR3 shortening was seen in Type 1 diabetes patients in all four CD4+ subsets.

A sort by CD45RO/CCR7/CD25/CD127/CD95/CD27 yielded CD4+ naive, central memory, regulatory and stem cell-like memory cells. The authors reverse transcribed all of the isolated RNA, so sequencing captured expressed TCRB transcripts. Repertoires were generated with immunoSEQ multiplex PCR, while TCRdb's copy carries only in-frame clones and drops some. The table records about 120,000 clones, roughly 17% of them present only once. This clone was counted only a few times. Its antigen is unidentified. Trimming cost V 3 bases and J 0 bases; bases outside gene matches: 7. The CDR3 length is 18 residues. The germline V gene has CDR1 LGHNA and CDR2 YNFKEQ.

This receptor was identified in a man aged 25-40 years with type 1 diabetes. The sequenced material came from central memory CD4+ T cells from blood. The V and J genes are TRBV4-2 and TRBJ2-1, with 11 positions matching TRBD2. In DNA, the CDR3 is TGTGCCAGCAGCCACAGACTAGCGGGGCAAAGCTCCTACAATGAGCAGTTCTTC. Translation: CASSHRLAGQSSYNEQFF.